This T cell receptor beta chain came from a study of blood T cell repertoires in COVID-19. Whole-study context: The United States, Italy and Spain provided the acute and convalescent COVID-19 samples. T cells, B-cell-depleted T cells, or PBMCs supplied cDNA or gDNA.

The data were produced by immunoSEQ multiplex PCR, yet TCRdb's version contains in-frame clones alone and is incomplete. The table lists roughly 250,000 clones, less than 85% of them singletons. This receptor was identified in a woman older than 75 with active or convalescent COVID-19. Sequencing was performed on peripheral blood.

This CDR3 is CASSPGQYSNQPQHF. The CDR3, as DNA: TGTGCCAGCAGTCCTGGACAGTATAGCAATCAGCCCCAGCATTTT. This chain joins TRBV2 and TRBJ1-5; TRBD1 is a possible D gene (6 bases). This CDR3 comprises 15 residues. Looked up from germline, CDR1 is SNHLY and CDR2 is FYNNEI. Trimming removed 5 bases from V and 0 bases from J, with 11 bases in between.